The T cell receptor (beta chain) described here comes from a study of siplizumab effects on memory and regulatory T cells. Findings of the study overall: The diversity of naive T cells seemed greater than that of memory cells, and their alloresponse contribution seemed major.

Concerning this clone itself: Its cognate antigen is unknown.

Clones were sequenced by immunoSEQ multiplex PCR, and TCRdb holds only the in-frame ones, with some missing. Of fewer than 65,000 clones in the sample, 93% were seen once. J lost 7 bases, V lost 2 bases, and 8 bases had no gene match. Germline-derived CDR1 and CDR2 are SEHNR and FQNEAQ (reference sequence). The CDR3 extends over 16 amino acids. The receptor's source is a human donor in good health. The specimen sequenced was CD8+ T cells sorted from blood. The chain carries TRBV7-9 and TRBJ1-4; TRBD1 aligns across 9 bases. The CDR3 nucleotides are TGTGCCAGCAGCTTATATTTAGGGACAGGGAGTGAAAAACTGTTTTTT. It specifies CASSLYLGTGSEKLFF. The whole variable domain, remainder taken from reference TRBV7-9 and TRBJ1-4, is DTGVSQNPRHKITKRGQNVTFRCDPISEHNRLYWYRQTLGQGPEFLTYFQNEAQLEKSRLLSDRFSAERPKGSFSTLEIQRTEQGDSAMYLCASSLYLGTGSEKLFFGSGTQLSVL.